What follows describes a single T cell receptor beta chain. No antigen is known for it. The entry originates in a study of T cells in Graves' hyperthyroidism and ophthalmopathy. General observations from the study: Model predictions of ophthalmopathy came a median around 6.5 months before onset. In blood, most of the thyroid clonotypes expanded above 0.001 were also present.

Germline assignment: CDR1 SQVTM and CDR2 ANQGSEA. Between the trimmed V and J ends, which lost 4 bases and 5 bases, there was a span of 11 bases. The CDR3 loop spans 12 amino acids. Patients were aged 18 to 65, had disease duration under 2 months, and had newly diagnosed hyperthyroidism. Patients with uncontrolled infections, other autoimmune diseases, pregnancy or lactation were excluded. Authors of the study amplified TCR beta CDR3 regions from RNA transcripts. HTBI primers were employed in a first-round RT-PCR of the TCR CDR3. TCRdb analysed the multiplex PCR reads with MiXCR anew, one entry per CDR3 protein. The table has 550,000 to 800,000 distinct CDR3 sequences, 15% to 20% seen once.

The material sequenced was blood. The TCR sequence derives from a man between 50 and 59 years old with Graves' hyperthyroidism. The V gene is TRBV29-1, the J gene TRBJ2-5, with D possibly being TRBD1 (6 bases). The CDR3, as DNA: TGCAGCGTTGTCACGCAGGGGGAGACCCAGTACTTC. Translated, it gives CSVVTQGETQYF. Based on the CDR3 plus reference TRBV29-1 and TRBJ2-5, the full variable domain is SAVISQKPSRDICQRGTSLTIQCQVDSQVTMMFWYRQQPGQSLTLIATANQGSEATYESGFVIDKFPISRPNLTFSTLTVSNMSPEDSSIYLCSVVTQGETQYFGPGTRLLVL.